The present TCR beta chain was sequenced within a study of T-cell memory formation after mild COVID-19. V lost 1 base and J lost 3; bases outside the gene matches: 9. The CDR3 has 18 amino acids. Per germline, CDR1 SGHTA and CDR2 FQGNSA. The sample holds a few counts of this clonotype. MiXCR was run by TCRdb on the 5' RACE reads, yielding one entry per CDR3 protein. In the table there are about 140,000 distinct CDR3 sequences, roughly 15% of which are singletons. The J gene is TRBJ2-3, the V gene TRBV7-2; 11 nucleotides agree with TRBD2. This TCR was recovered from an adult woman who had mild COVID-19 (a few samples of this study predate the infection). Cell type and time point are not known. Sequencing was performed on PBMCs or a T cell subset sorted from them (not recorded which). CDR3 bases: TGTGCCAGCAGCTTAGAGTGGCCTAGCGGGAGGAGTACAGATACGCAGTATTTT. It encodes CASSLEWPSGRSTDTQYF. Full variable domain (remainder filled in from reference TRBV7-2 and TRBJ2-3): GAGVSQSPSNKVTEKGKDVELRCDPISGHTALYWYRQSLGQGLEFLIYFQGNSAPDKSGLPSDRFSAERTGGSVSTLTIQRTQQEDSAVYLCASSLEWPSGRSTDTQYFGPGTRLTVL.